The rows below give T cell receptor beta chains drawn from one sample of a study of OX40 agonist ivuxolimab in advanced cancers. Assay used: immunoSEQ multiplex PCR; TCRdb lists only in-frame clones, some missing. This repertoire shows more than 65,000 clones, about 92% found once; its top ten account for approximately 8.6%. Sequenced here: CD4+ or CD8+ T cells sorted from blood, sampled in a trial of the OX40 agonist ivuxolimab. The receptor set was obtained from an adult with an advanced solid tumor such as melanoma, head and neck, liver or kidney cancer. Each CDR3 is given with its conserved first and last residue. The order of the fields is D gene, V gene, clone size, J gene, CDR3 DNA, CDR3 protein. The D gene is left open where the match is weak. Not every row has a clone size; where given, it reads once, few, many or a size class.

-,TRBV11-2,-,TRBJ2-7,TGTGCCAGCAGCTTCGGACACATGTACGAGCAGTACTTC,CASSFGHMYEQYF
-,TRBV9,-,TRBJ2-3,TGTGCCAGCAGCGTCGGTCGGATGACCGGCACAGATACGCAGTATTTT,CASSVGRMTGTDTQYF
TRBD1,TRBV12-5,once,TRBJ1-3,TGTGCTAGTGGTTTCCTGCCCGGACAGGACTTCTCTGGAAACACCATATATTTT,CASGFLPGQDFSGNTIYF
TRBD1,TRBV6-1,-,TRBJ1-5,TGTGCCAGCAGTGAATTGAGGGGGCACAATCAGCCCCAGCATTTT,CASSELRGHNQPQHF
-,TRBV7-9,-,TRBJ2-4,TGTGCCAGCACCTCAATACGGGCCGGGTTGGACAAAAACATTCAGTACTTC,CASTSIRAGLDKNIQYF
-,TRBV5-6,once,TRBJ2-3,TGTGCCAGCAGCTTGGCGGCGGGGCAAATTACAGATACGCAGTATTTT,CASSLAAGQITDTQYF
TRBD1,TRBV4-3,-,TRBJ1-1,TGCGCCAGCAGCCAAGATAGAGGGGGCCCAACGAACACTGAAGCTTTCTTT,CASSQDRGGPTNTEAFF
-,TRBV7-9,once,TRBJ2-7,TGTGCCAGCAGCTTAGGGGACTACGAGCAGTACTTC,CASSLGDYEQYF
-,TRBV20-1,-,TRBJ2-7,TGCAGTGCTAGCAGGGGAAACGAGCAGTACTTC,CSASRGNEQYF
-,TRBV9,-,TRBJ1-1,TGTGCCAGCAGCGTAGGGGAGGGGGACACTGAAGCTTTCTTT,CASSVGEGDTEAFF
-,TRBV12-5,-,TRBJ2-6,TGTGCTAGTGGTTCCCCCTGGACAGCCTCTAGCTCTGGGGCCAACGTCCTGACTTTC,CASGSPWTASSSGANVLTF
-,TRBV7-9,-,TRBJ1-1,TGTGCCAGCAGCCATGGCAGCACTGAAGCTTTCTTT,CASSHGSTEAFF
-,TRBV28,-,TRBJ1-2,TGTGCCAGCAGTTTACCGACACCTAACTATGGCTACACCTTC,CASSLPTPNYGYTF
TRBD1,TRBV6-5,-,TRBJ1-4,TGTGCCAGCAGTTACTCTACAGGGGTCTTGGAAAAACTGTTTTTT,CASSYSTGVLEKLFF
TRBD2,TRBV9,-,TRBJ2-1,TGTGCCAGCAGCGTAAGTAGCGGGACTGGGGGCGTGGAGGAGCAGTTCTTC,CASSVSSGTGGVEEQFF
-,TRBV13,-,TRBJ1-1,TGTGCCACAGGGGAAACTGAAGCTTTCTTT,CATGETEAFF
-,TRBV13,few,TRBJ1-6,TGTGCCAGCAGCCCTACAGGGAATTCACCCCTCCACTTT,CASSPTGNSPLHF
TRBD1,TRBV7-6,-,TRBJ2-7,TGTGCCAGCAGCCCATCAGGGGGCTACGAGCAGTACTTC,CASSPSGGYEQYF
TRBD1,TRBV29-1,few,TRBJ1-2,TGCAGCGTTGAAGCCTCTATTAGTCAGGGGGAGGGCTACACCTTC,CSVEASISQGEGYTF
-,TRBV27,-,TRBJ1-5,TGTGCCAGCAGTTTAATGGGCAATCAGCCCCAGCATTTT,CASSLMGNQPQHF
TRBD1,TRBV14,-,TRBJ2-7,TGTGCCAGCAGCCAAGATCTTCCCGGGACAGGGGCCTACGAGCAGTACTTC,CASSQDLPGTGAYEQYF
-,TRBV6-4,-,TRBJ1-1,TGTGCCAGCAGCCCCGGACCGGGGAACACTGAAGCTTTCTTT,CASSPGPGNTEAFF
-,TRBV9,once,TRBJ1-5,TGTGCCAGCAGCGAAGGACTTATCAGCAATCAGCCCCAGCATTTT,CASSEGLISNQPQHF
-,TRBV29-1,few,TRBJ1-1,TGCAGCGTTTGGGACATCTTTGAAGCTTTCTTT,CSVWDIFEAFF
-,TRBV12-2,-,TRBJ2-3,TGTGCAAGTCGCTTAGGTACCGGGACAAGCACAGATACGCAGTATTTT,CASRLGTGTSTDTQYF
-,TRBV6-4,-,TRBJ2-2,TGTGCCAGCAGTCCAGGGAACACCGGGGAGCTGTTTTTT,CASSPGNTGELFF
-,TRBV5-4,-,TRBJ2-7,TGTGCCAGCAGCCAGCAGGGTCGCGGGTCCTACGAGCAGTACTTC,CASSQQGRGSYEQYF
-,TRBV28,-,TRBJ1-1,TGTGCCAGCAGTCTTTGGGAAGAAGACACTGAAGCTTTCTTT,CASSLWEEDTEAFF
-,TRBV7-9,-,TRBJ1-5,TGTGCCAGCAGCTTACCCTCCTTTAATCAGCCCCAGCATTTT,CASSLPSFNQPQHF
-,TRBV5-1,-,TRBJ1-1,TGCGCCAGCAGCTTCGGCCAGGGTCGTGAAGCTTTCTTT,CASSFGQGREAFF
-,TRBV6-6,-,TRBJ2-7,TGTGCCAGCAGTTACGACTACGAGCAGTACTTC,CASSYDYEQYF
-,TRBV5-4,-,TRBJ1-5,TGTGCCAGCAGCATAGGGGGCAATCAGCCCCAGCATTTT,CASSIGGNQPQHF
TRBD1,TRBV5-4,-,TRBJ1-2,TGTGCCAGCAGCTTAGTGCCGGGACAGCAGACCACTAACTATGGCTACACCTTC,CASSLVPGQQTTNYGYTF
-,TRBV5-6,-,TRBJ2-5,TGTGCCAGCACCCTGGGCCCAGAGACCCAGTACTTC,CASTLGPETQYF
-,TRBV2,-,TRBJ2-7,TGTGCCAGCAGTGAGGGGAGGGACAGCTACTTTAGGGGTGGCTCCGAGCAGTACTTC,CASSEGRDSYFRGGSEQYF
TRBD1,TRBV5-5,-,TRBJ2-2,TGTGCCAGCAGCGAAACTCAGGGGGTCCCTTACACCGGGGAGCTGTTTTTT,CASSETQGVPYTGELFF
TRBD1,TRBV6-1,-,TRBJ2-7,TGTGCCAGCAGTGCGCTGGACAGGGGCGCTTACGAGCAGTACTTC,CASSALDRGAYEQYF
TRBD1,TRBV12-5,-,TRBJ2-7,TGTGCTAGTGGTTTGGTACAGGGGGCAGGGGGGCAGTACTTC,CASGLVQGAGGQYF
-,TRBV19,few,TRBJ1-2,TGTGCCAGTAGTCCCCGGACCAGCGCGTATGGCTACACCTTC,CASSPRTSAYGYTF
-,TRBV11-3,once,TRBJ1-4,TGTGCCAGCAACTCTGGGCCCTTGGGTACTTTTTTT,CASNSGPLGTFF
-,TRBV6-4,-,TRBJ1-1,TGTGCCAGCAGTCTCGACATAGGGGCGCAGAACACTGAAGCTTTCTTT,CASSLDIGAQNTEAFF
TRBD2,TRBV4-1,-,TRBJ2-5,TGCGCCAGCAGTGGGGAGGAGCGGGGGGGTTCGGAGACCCAGTACTTC,CASSGEERGGSETQYF
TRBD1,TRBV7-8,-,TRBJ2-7,TGTGCCAGCATGCACAGGGGGCGTGAGCAGTACTTC,CASMHRGREQYF
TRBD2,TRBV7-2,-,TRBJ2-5,TGTGCCAGCAGCTTAAGCAGAGGAGCGGGGGAGACCCAGTACTTC,CASSLSRGAGETQYF
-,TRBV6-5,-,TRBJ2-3,TGTGCCAGCAGTTACGGGGTCCCCGATACGCAGTATTTT,CASSYGVPDTQYF